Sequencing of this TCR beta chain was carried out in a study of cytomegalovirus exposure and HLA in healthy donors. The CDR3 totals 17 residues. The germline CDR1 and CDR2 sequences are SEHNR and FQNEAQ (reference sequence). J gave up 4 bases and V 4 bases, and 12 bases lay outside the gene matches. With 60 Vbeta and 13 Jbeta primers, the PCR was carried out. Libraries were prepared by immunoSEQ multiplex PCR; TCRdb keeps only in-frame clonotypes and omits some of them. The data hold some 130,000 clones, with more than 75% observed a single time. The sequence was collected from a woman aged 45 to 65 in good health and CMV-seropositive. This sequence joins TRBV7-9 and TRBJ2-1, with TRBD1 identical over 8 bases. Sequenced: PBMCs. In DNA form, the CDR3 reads TGTGCCAGCAGCTCCCTTCGCCCGGGACAGGTTTACAATGAGCAGTTCTTC. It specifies CASSSLRPGQVYNEQFF.